A selection of T cell receptor beta chains follows, all from one sample in a study of T-cell reconstitution after alpha-beta-depleted transplantation in children. TCRdb re-called the PCR reads through MiXCR, storing one row per CDR3 protein. This table holds a few hundred thousand distinct CDR3 sequences, 10% to 15% found once. Specimen: PBMCs, mostly from graft donor cells, collected 360 days after TCRalphabeta/CD19-depleted stem cell transplant. All receptors derive from a male patient under 18 who had a stem cell transplant for acute myeloid leukemia, so the T cells may come from the graft donor. Both conserved end residues are part of each CDR3. Fields, in order: clone size, J gene, V gene, D gene, CDR3 DNA, CDR3 protein. D genes are given only for firm matches. The size entry is marked missing in some rows and otherwise reads once, few, many or a size class.

>many|TRBJ2-3|TRBV12-3/TRBV12-4|-
TGTGCCAGCAGTTTGTTTGGGGATACGGGACAGTATTTT
CASSLFGDTGQYF
>many|TRBJ2-5|TRBV29-1|-
TGCAGCGGCCGAGACAGGATCCAAGAGACCCAGTACTTC
CSGRDRIQETQYF
>-|TRBJ1-3|TRBV27|TRBD1
TGTGCCAGCAGTTCCCTCGGACAGGGGCGCCCAGGAAACACCATATATTTT
CASSSLGQGRPGNTIYF
>-|TRBJ2-7|TRBV20-1|TRBD1
TGCAGTGCCACCGGGACAGGGTTGTACGAGCAGTACTTC
CSATGTGLYEQYF
>few|TRBJ2-1|TRBV3-1|TRBD1
TGTGCCAGCAGCCGCCCGGGACAGAACAATGAGCAGTTCTTC
CASSRPGQNNEQFF
>many|TRBJ2-1|TRBV20-1|-
TGCAGTGCTAGTGGGCTAGCGAATGAGCAGTTCTTC
CSASGLANEQFF
>many|TRBJ2-3|TRBV20-1|TRBD2
TGCAGTGGACTAGCGGGAGTTGACACAGATACGCAGTATTTT
CSGLAGVDTDTQYF
>few|TRBJ2-3|TRBV28|TRBD2
TGTGCCAGCAGCACCGCGGGGGCAGATACGCAGTATTTT
CASSTAGADTQYF
>few|TRBJ2-7|TRBV6-2/TRBV6-3|-
TGTGCCAGCAGTTACTCTGTCGGCCTCTTGGAGCAGTACTTC
CASSYSVGLLEQYF
>few|TRBJ1-2|TRBV28|TRBD1
TGTGCCAGCAGTCCCCTTCTGAGGACAGGGCATGGCTACACCTTC
CASSPLLRTGHGYTF
>-|TRBJ2-7|TRBV20-1|-
TGCAGTGCTAGAGATCCGGCCGGAATCTACGAGCAGTACTTC
CSARDPAGIYEQYF
>many|TRBJ2-1|TRBV5-1|-
TGCGCCAGCAGCTTGAAAGACCCCAGGTATTTCGCCTACAATGAGCAGTTCTTC
CASSLKDPRYFAYNEQFF
>many|TRBJ2-3|TRBV29-1|TRBD2
TGCAGCGTCCCCCGGGGGGGCCCAGATACGCAGTATTTT
CSVPRGGPDTQYF
>many|TRBJ2-7|TRBV5-1|-
TGCGCCAGCAGCTTTGGACTAAACTCCTACGAGCAGTACTTC
CASSFGLNSYEQYF
>many|TRBJ2-3|TRBV11-2|-
TGTGCCAGCAGCTTCCCCCAAGACGGCTTTAGCACAGATACGCAGTATTTT
CASSFPQDGFSTDTQYF
>-|TRBJ2-1|TRBV20-1|TRBD1
TGCAGTGGCCTACAGGGGGCCTACAATGAGCAGTTCTTC
CSGLQGAYNEQFF
>few|TRBJ1-1|TRBV29-1|-
TGCAACGTTGGTATACTCGGCGCTGAAGCTTTCTTT
CNVGILGAEAFF
>-|TRBJ2-1|TRBV29-1|TRBD1
TGCAGCGTTCAACAGGGGCGCTCCTACAATGAGCAGTTCTTC
CSVQQGRSYNEQFF
>many|TRBJ2-3|TRBV5-1|TRBD2
TGCGCCAGCAGCTTGGGACTAGCGGGGGTCACAGATACGCAGTATTTT
CASSLGLAGVTDTQYF
>few|TRBJ2-3|TRBV7-2|-
TGTGCCAGCAGCTTAGCTGCGGGACTCCGAGCTTCTAGCACAGATACGCAGTATTTT
CASSLAAGLRASSTDTQYF
>many|TRBJ2-1|TRBV5-1|-
TGCGCCAGCAGCTTGCCCAGCGGGTCCTACAATGAGCAGTTCTTC
CASSLPSGSYNEQFF
>few|TRBJ2-5|TRBV3-1|-
TGTGCCAGCAGCCAAGAGTTGAAGGTCCCCCAGTACTTC
CASSQELKVPQYF